The 19 T cell receptor beta chains presented below share a single source sample, sequenced in a study of blood T cell repertoires in COVID-19. Produced via immunoSEQ multiplex PCR; TCRdb's table is partial and in-frame only. The sample shows some 520,000 clones, roughly 89% of them seen only once. Sequenced input: peripheral blood. The receptors stem from a man between 18 and 35 years old with COVID-19, enrolled during active disease.

The chain is built from TRBV30 and TRBJ2-7; TRBD1 might be the D (6 bases). V gave up 3 bases and J gave up 2 bases, with 8 bases separating them. The CDR3 loop spans 12 amino acids. Germline CDR1 is GTSNPN and CDR2 is SVGIG (reference sequence). CDR3 sequence (DNA): TGTGCCTGGAGACAGGGCCCCTACGAGCAGTACTTC. Amino acid sequence: CAWRQGPYEQYF.

CDR3 nucleotides: TGTGCCAGCTGCGGACTTAGCGTGGCGACCCAGTACTTC. Protein: CASCGLSVATQYF. J is TRBJ2-5 and V is TRBV6-5; D perhaps matches TRBD2 (5 bases). The germline gives CDR1 MNHEY, CDR2 SVGAGI. The CDR3 loop spans 13 amino acids. Trimming took 8 bases from V and 7 from J, leaving 17 bases between them.

The rearrangement links TRBV3-1 (or the pseudogene TRBV3-2) to TRBJ1-6, with D possibly being TRBD1 (6 bases). Per the germline V gene, CDR1 is LGHDT and CDR2 is YNNKEL (reference sequence). The CDR3 is made up of 15 amino acids. V lost 0 bases to trimming and J lost 14 bases, with 17 bases between them. This CDR3 reads CASSQDGDIRRTLHF. CDR3 in DNA: TGTGCCAGCAGCCAAGATGGGGACATTCGAAGGACCCTCCACTTT.

The genes are TRBV10-1 and TRBJ1-1; 7 nucleotides align to TRBD1. The CDR3 is made up of 16 amino acids. Per the germline V gene, CDR1 is WNHNN and CDR2 is SYGVQD (reference sequence). The V segment lost 0 bases and the J segment 10 bases; nucleotides outside the gene matches: 14. This chain's CDR3 is CASSESFGTASSGAFF. For the CDR3, the DNA is TGCGCCAGCAGTGAGTCCTTTGGGACAGCGAGTTCGGGAGCTTTCTTT.

The chain combines TRBV4-1 with TRBJ2-7; unclear D gene. Between the trimmed V and J ends, which lost 2 bases and 1 base, there was a span of 9 bases. Germline CDR1 and CDR2: MGHRA and YSYEKL. The CDR3 is 14 amino acids. CDR3 residues: CASSQPDKSYEQYF. CDR3 sequence (DNA): TGCGCCAGCAGCCAACCAGATAAGTCCTACGAGCAGTACTTC.

Turning to this clone: Other DNA sequences in this sample translate to the same CDR3. The gene calls are TRBV18 and TRBJ2-7, with D tentatively TRBD1 (5 bases). This CDR3 is 14 amino acids long. Germline V lookup: CDR1 KGHSH, CDR2 LQKENI. V lost 1 base and J 2 bases, leaving 9 bases between the germline ends. In nucleotides, the CDR3 is TGTGCCAGCTCACCACGGGCAGGGACCTACGAGCAGTACTTC. Its translation is CASSPRAGTYEQYF.

The chain uses TRBV19 and TRBJ1-2; 8 bases match TRBD1. J lost 7 bases, V lost 3 bases, and 10 bases had no gene match. The CDR3 spans 15 residues. CDR1 is LNHDA, CDR2 SQIVND, per germline (reference sequence). The DNA for the CDR3 is TGTGCCAGTAGTATTCCCGCGACAGGGGAAGGTGGCTACACCTTC. This gives the protein CASSIPATGEGGYTF.

CDR3 in DNA: TGTGCCGGGAACAGGGGGTCAGATACGCAGTATTTT. It specifies CAGNRGSDTQYF. The chain couples TRBV2 to TRBJ2-3; 8 positions agree with TRBD1. Germline V CDR1 and CDR2: SNHLY, FYNNEI. V trimming: 11 bases; J trimming: 4 bases; junction bases outside the gene matches: 5. The CDR3 is 12 residues long.

The V gene is TRBV4-1, the J gene TRBJ1-1; tentatively, D is TRBD1 (6 bases). The V gene's germline CDR1 is MGHRA and CDR2 YSYEKL. The CDR3 covers 12 residues. V lost 6 bases and J lost 4, with 9 bases in between. The CDR3 nucleotides read TGCGCCAGCAGGGGGACAAGCACTGAAGCTTTCTTT. As protein: CASRGTSTEAFF.

The chain links TRBV6-5 to TRBJ1-2; TRBD1 is a possible D gene (5 bases). This CDR3 has 14 amino acids. Trimming shortened V by 0 bases and J by 7 bases, and 12 bases separated the two germline ends. Germline V gene data show CDR1 as MNHEY and CDR2 as SVGAGI. CDR3 region: CASSYSKGTPGYTF. For the CDR3, the DNA is TGTGCCAGCAGTTACTCGAAAGGGACTCCTGGCTACACCTTC.

The rearrangement joins TRBV5-1 to TRBJ2-4; no clear D gene. The CDR3 is 16 residues long. The germline V and J ends were trimmed by 4 bases and 0 bases, with 14 bases remaining between them. Per germline, CDR1 SGHRS and CDR2 YFSETQ. The DNA of the CDR3 is TGCGCCAGCAGCCCCAGCGATATTTTAGCCAAAAACATTCAGTACTTC. The encoded protein is CASSPSDILAKNIQYF. Looking up the rest from reference TRBV5-1 and TRBJ2-4 gives the full variable domain: KAGVTQTPRYLIKTRGQQVTLSCSPISGHRSVSWYQQTPGQGLQFLFEYFSETQRNKGNFPGRFSGRQFSNSRSEMNVSTLELGDSALYLCASSPSDILAKNIQYFGAGTRLSVL.

The chain uses TRBV5-4 and TRBJ2-2; 10 bases map to TRBD1. CDR1 and CDR2 from the germline V gene are SGHNT and YYREEE (reference sequence). The CDR3 spans 16 residues. Losses at the gene ends were 4 bases for V and 4 bases for J; bases not matched to a gene: 7. The CDR3 spells CASSPRQGAGTGELFF. CDR3 in DNA: TGTGCCAGCAGCCCCCGACAGGGGGCGGGCACCGGGGAGCTGTTTTTT.

In nucleotides, the CDR3 is TGTGCCAGCTCAGAGACACAAGAGACCCAGTACTTC. It yields the protein CASSETQETQYF. V and J are TRBV7-9 and TRBJ2-5, with unresolved D. This CDR3 spans 12 amino acids. From germline, CDR1 is SEHNR and CDR2 FQNEAQ (reference sequence). The V gene lost 8 bases and the J gene lost 2 bases, with 9 bases spanning the gap. The variable domain in full, with the rest retrieved from reference TRBV7-9 and TRBJ2-5, is DTGVSQNPRHKITKRGQNVTFRCDPISEHNRLYWYRQTLGQGPEFLTYFQNEAQLEKSRLLSDRFSAERPKGSFSTLEIQRTEQGDSAMYLCASSETQETQYFGPGTRLLVL.

On this clone: Other DNA sequences in the same sample also yield this CDR3. The chain is built from TRBV18 and TRBJ2-1; 8 bases align to TRBD2. The CDR3 runs to 15 residues. Germline V gives CDR1 KGHSH, CDR2 LQKENI. V lost 1 base, J lost 3 bases, and 2 bases stayed unmatched. CDR3 coding DNA: TGTGCCAGCTCACCACTAGCGGGGAACTACAATGAGCAGTTCTTC. It codes for CASSPLAGNYNEQFF.

V usage is TRBV2 and J usage is TRBJ2-1, with D possibly matching TRBD2 (5 bases). CDR3 length: 15 residues. Trimming pared 4 bases from V and 4 bases from J, leaving 14 bases between. Germline CDR1 is SNHLY and CDR2 is FYNNEI. The CDR3 sequence: CASSGSLAYYNEQFF. CDR3 bases: TGTGCCAGCAGTGGTAGTTTAGCGTATTACAATGAGCAGTTCTTC. The variable domain in full, completed from reference TRBV2 and TRBJ2-1, reads EPEVTQTPSHQVTQMGQEVILRCVPISNHLYFYWYRQILGQKVEFLVSFYNNEISEKSEIFDDQFSVERPDGSNFTLKIRSTKLEDSAMYFCASSGSLAYYNEQFFGPGTRLTVL.

The V gene is TRBV25-1, the J gene TRBJ1-3, with D tentatively TRBD1 (6 bases). The CDR3 contains 17 residues. V was clipped by 2 bases and J by 0 bases, with 14 bases between them. CDR1 and CDR2 (germline): MGHDK, SYGVNS. The CDR3 DNA follows: TGTGCCAGCAGTGAAATTATGGACAGTTACTCTGGAAACACCATATATTTT. This translates into CASSEIMDSYSGNTIYF.

The chain is built from TRBV19 and TRBJ2-7; 7 bases match TRBD2. This CDR3 is built from 14 residues. Trimming removed 1 base from V and 5 bases from J; junction bases left unmatched: 5. Germline V gives CDR1 LNHDA, CDR2 SQIVND (reference sequence). DNA of the CDR3: TGTGCCAGTAGTATAGGCGGGGGTATGAACGAGCAGTACTTC. It translates to CASSIGGGMNEQYF. The whole variable domain, remainder taken from reference TRBV19 and TRBJ2-7, is DGGITQSPKYLFRKEGQNVTLSCEQNLNHDAMYWYRQDPGQGLRLIYYSQIVNDFQKGDIAEGYSVSREKKESFPLTVTSAQKNPTAFYLCASSIGGGMNEQYFGPGTRLTVT.

The V gene is TRBV28, the J gene TRBJ1-3, with TRBD1 as a possible D gene (5 bases). V was pared by 3 bases and J by 4 bases, with 13 bases between. CDR1 is MDHEN and CDR2 is SYDVKM in the germline V gene. The CDR3 totals 15 residues. This chain's CDR3 is CASSLYRRYGNTIYF. CDR3 bases: TGTGCCAGCAGTTTGTACAGGCGGTACGGAAACACCATATATTTT. Full variable domain (missing parts from reference TRBV28 and TRBJ1-3): DVKVTQSSRYLVKRTGEKVFLECVQDMDHENMFWYRQDPGLGLRLIYFSYDVKMKEKGDIPEGYSVSREKKERFSLILESASTNQTSMYLCASSLYRRYGNTIYFGEGSWLTVV.

V gene TRBV6-2 or TRBV6-3 combines with J gene TRBJ2-5; 9 bases map to TRBD1. There are 17 residues in the CDR3. V lost 4 bases, J lost 1 base, and 10 bases stayed unmatched. Germline CDR1 reads MNHEY; CDR2 reads SVGEGT. The CDR3 DNA reads TGTGCCAGCAGTTTCCACGGACAGGGGCCGACCCAAGAGACCCAGTACTTC. Amino acids: CASSFHGQGPTQETQYF.